This T cell receptor beta chain was sequenced for a study of graft-versus-host responses after intestinal transplantation. Overall study context: Transplant types were multivisceral, liver-intestinal, or isolated intestinal. Uniformly, recipients were administered anti-thymocyte globulin induction with subsequent tacrolimus and steroids for approximately three years. General study findings and limits: After transplant, early declines in HvG clones were associated with peak levels of circulating GvH clones. Analysis identified GvH clones in recipient marrow, with some appearing first in ileum or blood.

With respect to this clone: Its antigen is currently unknown.

Sequencing used immunoSEQ multiplex PCR; TCRdb keeps in-frame clones, though not all of them. The data show about 90,000 clones, about nine tenths seen once. The germline gives CDR1 MGHDK, CDR2 SYGVNS. Trimming took 8 bases from V and 3 from J; bases not matched to a gene: 12. The CDR3 is made up of 15 amino acids. This receptor was identified in a human donor who received an intestinal transplant. Sequenced material: unstimulated CD4+ T cells sorted from spleen or lymph node cells, taken before intestinal transplant. V usage is TRBV25-1 and J usage is TRBJ2-5; the match to TRBD1 covers 7 bases. The CDR3 DNA sequence: TGTGCCAGCCCGAGCATGGGGGACAGCAAAGAGACCCAGTACTTC. Residues: CASPSMGDSKETQYF.